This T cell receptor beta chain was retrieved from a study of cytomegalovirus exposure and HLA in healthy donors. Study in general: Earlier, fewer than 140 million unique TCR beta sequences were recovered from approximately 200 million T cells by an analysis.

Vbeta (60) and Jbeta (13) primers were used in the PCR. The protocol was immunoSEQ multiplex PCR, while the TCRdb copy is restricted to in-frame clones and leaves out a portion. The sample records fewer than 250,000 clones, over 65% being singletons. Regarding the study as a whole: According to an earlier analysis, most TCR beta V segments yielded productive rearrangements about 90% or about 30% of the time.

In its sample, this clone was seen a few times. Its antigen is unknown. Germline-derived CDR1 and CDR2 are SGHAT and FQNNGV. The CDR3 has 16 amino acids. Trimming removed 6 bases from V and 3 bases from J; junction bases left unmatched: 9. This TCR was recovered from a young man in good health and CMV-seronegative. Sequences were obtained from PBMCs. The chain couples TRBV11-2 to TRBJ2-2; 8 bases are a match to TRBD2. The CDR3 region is CASSPPGGIYTGELFF. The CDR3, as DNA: TGTGCCAGCAGTCCCCCGGGAGGGATATACACCGGGGAGCTGTTTTTT.